The clone carrying this T cell receptor beta chain was detected only a few times. The ends were cut back, 2 bases at V and 8 bases at J, with 6 bases in the middle. The CDR3 contains 11 residues. CDR1 is MNHEY and CDR2 is SMNVEV in the germline V gene (reference sequence). The data stem from a study of technical replicates of blood from a few donors. Using immunoSEQ multiplex PCR, the repertoire was profiled, and TCRdb retains in-frame clones only, with some absent. The data show approximately 94,000 clones, with 90% to 96% seen just once and 0.36% held by the top ten. The material sequenced was T cells isolated from PBMCs. V and J are TRBV27 and TRBJ1-1, with a tentative D call TRBD1 (5 bases). The source is a human donor in good health. In nucleotides, the CDR3 is TGTGCCAGCAGTTTAGCAGGGGAAGCTTTCTTT. Translated: CASSLAGEAFF.